These T cell receptor beta chains were read from a single sample in a study of identical twins. TCRdb ran MiXCR on the 5' RACE reads and lists one entry per CDR3 protein. The sample includes around 200,000 distinct CDR3 sequences, around 9.6% of them seen just once. Source material: memory (CD45RO+) T cells sorted from blood. The source is a young woman in good health. Each CDR3 is given without its conserved first and last residue. Clone size is not always given. Where it is, it says once, few, many or a class for expanded clones.

>TRBJ2-7|TRBV29-1|.
SVDNPNNSYEQY
>TRBJ2-7|TRBV6-2/TRBV6-3|many
ASSYKGSGEQY
>TRBJ2-3|TRBV30|.
AGGTDTQY
>TRBJ2-1|TRBV7-8|.
ASCLAGTTSSYNEQF
>TRBJ2-1|TRBV20-1|.
SATGGGLSEQF
>TRBJ2-7|TRBV2|.
ASSEPGGRVYEQY
>TRBJ2-1|TRBV7-2|few
ASSFPRGEQF
>TRBJ2-1|TRBV18|.
ASSPLTSGGARAYNEQF
>TRBJ2-3|TRBV11-2|few
ASSLFLLVVKGLTDTQY
>TRBJ1-4|TRBV7-8|few
ASSLAARTWNEKLF
>TRBJ1-1|TRBV3-1|few
ASSPFGQGGVAF
>TRBJ1-3|TRBV5-6|many
ASSLVSAVGNTIY
>TRBJ2-5|TRBV20-1|many
SAASGGGYQETQY
>TRBJ2-1|TRBV2|.
ASRKLAGINNEQF
>TRBJ1-5|TRBV9|.
ASSVDPDNQPQH
>TRBJ2-1|TRBV7-9|.
ASSLLGGWGTYNEQF
>TRBJ2-2|TRBV5-5|many
ASSLGVELF
>TRBJ2-4|TRBV27|many
ASSPIPVAKNIQY
>TRBJ2-6|TRBV20-1|few
SARDRATGANVLT
>TRBJ2-1|TRBV5-8|many
ASSLSWSVSGEQF
>TRBJ2-7|TRBV29-1|.
SAGQVDYEQY
>TRBJ2-1|TRBV4-3|.
ASSLERRILYNEQF
>TRBJ2-3|TRBV6-2/TRBV6-3|few
ASSSGLALTDTQY
>TRBJ1-2|TRBV15|.
ATSSQGVGYGYT
>TRBJ2-7|TRBV18|.
ASSPLGGRTYEQY
>TRBJ1-1|TRBV11-3|.
ASSPSEGGTEAF
>TRBJ2-2|TRBV2|few
ASMWGTNTGELF
>TRBJ2-5|TRBV5-6|few
ASSLAGGPPETQY
>TRBJ2-7|TRBV5-5|.
ASRATQGLDEQY
>TRBJ2-1|TRBV11-2|few
ASSLATSANNEQF
>TRBJ2-2|TRBV6-4|.
ASSDSNRDGDTGELF
>TRBJ2-2|TRBV5-1|many
ASQGQDTGELF
>TRBJ2-3|TRBV7-7|few
ASSPSGGMSGDTQY
>TRBJ2-3|TRBV6-1|.
ASSARLAGVSTDTQY
>TRBJ1-1|TRBV19|.
ASSPSGNTEAF
>TRBJ2-5|TRBV6-5|few
ASSYSWTSSQETQY
>TRBJ2-5|TRBV29-1|.
SVGGAQETQY
>TRBJ2-1|TRBV7-9|.
ASSEGQGRF
>TRBJ2-7|TRBV6-1|many
ASTPPAKYEQY
>TRBJ1-6|TRBV5-1|many
ASSLSTALNSPLH
>TRBJ2-2|TRBV11-2|.
ASTPMRTGGELF
>TRBJ2-3|TRBV20-1|.
SAKRGADTQY
>TRBJ1-5|TRBV12-3/TRBV12-4|many
ASTLKNNQPQH
>TRBJ2-7|TRBV19|few
ASSPRYFSYEQY
>TRBJ2-2|TRBV12-5|.
ASGLISVGELF